These T cell receptor beta chains were read from a single sample in a study of siplizumab effects on memory and regulatory T cells. The method was immunoSEQ multiplex PCR; TCRdb's version includes in-frame clones alone and lacks a portion of them. The sample has about 75,000 clones; just over 90% are singletons. The sample was CD8+ T cells sorted from blood. All receptors come from a human donor in good health. CDR3s include the opening cysteine and the closing phenylalanine or tryptophan. A D gene is named only where the DNA matches it firmly. The listing skips clone size in some rows; elsewhere it reads once, few, many or a size class.

CASSLLTPADRGLLNGYTF	TGTGCCAGCAGCTTATTGACTCCCGCCGACAGGGGGCTTTTGAATGGCTACACCTTC	TRBV7-6	TRBJ1-2	TRBD1	-
CASSLNREERELFF	TGTGCCAGCAGCTTAAACAGGGAAGAACGGGAGCTGTTTTTT	TRBV7-3	TRBJ2-2	-	-
CASSVTSGGAQETQYF	TGTGCCAGCAGTGTGACTAGCGGGGGGGCCCAAGAGACCCAGTACTTC	TRBV27	TRBJ2-5	TRBD2	-
CASSFIGLAGGSVQETQYF	TGCGCCAGCAGCTTTATAGGCCTAGCGGGGGGCTCAGTCCAAGAGACCCAGTACTTC	TRBV5-1	TRBJ2-5	TRBD2	-
CASSSQGSSYNEQFF	TGTGCCAGCAGCTCACAGGGGAGCTCCTACAATGAGCAGTTCTTC	TRBV5-4	TRBJ2-1	TRBD1	-
CASSEIAGGPHNEQFF	TGTGCCAGCAGTGAAATAGCGGGGGGGCCCCACAATGAGCAGTTCTTC	TRBV6-1	TRBJ2-1	TRBD2	-
CASRTFMDRGLGTGELFF	TGTGCCAGCAGAACTTTCATGGACAGGGGGCTAGGCACCGGGGAGCTGTTTTTT	TRBV28	TRBJ2-2	TRBD1	-
CASSPGGVETQYF	TGTGCCAGCAGCCCTGGGGGGGTAGAGACCCAGTACTTC	TRBV7-3	TRBJ2-5	TRBD2	-
CASSLTGGAGTEAFF	TGTGCCAGCAGCTTGACAGGGGGCGCAGGCACTGAAGCTTTCTTT	TRBV7-6	TRBJ1-1	TRBD1	-
CASSGEAVMNTEAFF	TGTGCCAGCAGCGGGGAGGCAGTAATGAACACTGAAGCTTTCTTT	TRBV21-1	TRBJ1-1	-	-
CASSSRGATNEKLFF	TGTGCCAGCAGTTCCCGGGGAGCAACTAATGAAAAACTGTTTTTT	TRBV27	TRBJ1-4	-	-
CASSLSPGIGGNTIYF	TGTGCCAGCAGCTTATCGCCAGGGATAGGTGGAAACACCATATATTTT	TRBV11-3	TRBJ1-3	-	-
CASSLTGHTDTQYF	TGTGCCAGCAGCTTAACTGGGCACACAGATACGCAGTATTTT	TRBV7-3	TRBJ2-3	-	-
CASSEPGDQLVSSYEQYF	TGCGCCAGCAGTGAGCCAGGGGATCAGCTCGTTAGCTCCTACGAGCAGTACTTC	TRBV10-1	TRBJ2-7	-	-
CASTATGVGSYEQYF	TGTGCCAGCACCGCGACAGGAGTGGGTTCCTACGAGCAGTACTTC	TRBV21-1	TRBJ2-7	-	-
CASPDRGFPYEQYF	TGTGCCAGCCCCGACAGGGGGTTTCCCTACGAGCAGTACTTC	TRBV6-1	TRBJ2-7	TRBD1	-
CASSLVGNGYSGNTIYF	TGTGCCAGCAGCTTGGTCGGAAACGGCTACTCTGGAAACACCATATATTTT	TRBV7-3	TRBJ1-3	-	-
CASSQSPANTEAFF	TGCGCCAGCAGCCAATCGCCGGCGAACACTGAAGCTTTCTTT	TRBV4-1	TRBJ1-1	-	once
CASSPGGGSQETQYF	TGCGCCAGCAGCCCTGGGGGGGGGAGCCAAGAGACCCAGTACTTC	TRBV5-1	TRBJ2-5	TRBD2	once
CASSVGGGPYNEQFF	TGTGCCAGCAGCGTCGGCGGGGGGCCTTACAATGAGCAGTTCTTC	TRBV6-5	TRBJ2-1	TRBD2	-
CASSYAEKLFF	TGTGCCAGCAGTTACGCGGAAAAACTGTTTTTT	TRBV6-6	TRBJ1-4	-	-
CSAEDRGDYGYTF	TGCAGCGCTGAGGACAGGGGGGACTATGGCTACACCTTC	TRBV29-1	TRBJ1-2	TRBD1	-
CASSHSRGGQETQYF	TGCGCCAGCAGCCACTCGAGAGGGGGGCAAGAGACCCAGTACTTC	TRBV4-3	TRBJ2-5	-	-
CASSRARGRDEQYF	TGCGCCAGCAGCCGGGCCAGGGGGCGCGACGAGCAGTACTTC	TRBV4-1	TRBJ2-7	TRBD1	-
CASSLGATSYTEAFF	TGTGCCAGCAGCTTGGGGGCGACATCATACACTGAAGCTTTCTTT	TRBV5-8	TRBJ1-1	-	-
CVLGQGARDGYTF	TGTGTCTTGGGGCAGGGGGCGCGGGACGGCTACACCTTC	TRBV2	TRBJ1-2	TRBD1	-
CASSLTGVYGYTF	TGTGCCAGCAGTCTAACAGGGGTCTATGGCTACACCTTC	TRBV5-6	TRBJ1-2	TRBD1	-
CASSISGHFGGTGMEKLFF	TGTGCCAGTAGTATTTCAGGACATTTCGGAGGGACAGGGATGGAAAAACTGTTTTTT	TRBV19	TRBJ1-4	TRBD1	-
CSVEGRDTEAFF	TGCAGCGTTGAAGGCAGGGACACTGAAGCTTTCTTT	TRBV29-1	TRBJ1-1	-	-
CARSGLGLSGETQYF	TGTGCCAGGTCAGGACTAGGTCTTTCAGGAGAGACCCAGTACTTC	TRBV2	TRBJ2-5	TRBD2	-
CASSFGREPDTQYF	TGTGCCAGCAGCTTCGGCCGGGAGCCAGATACGCAGTATTTT	TRBV5-5	TRBJ2-3	-	-
CASSERDRGGTEAFF	TGTGCCAGCTCAGAGCGGGACAGGGGAGGTACTGAAGCTTTCTTT	TRBV18	TRBJ1-1	TRBD1	-
CASSLGGQGSYEQYF	TGTGCCAGCAGCTTAGGTGGACAGGGGTCCTACGAGCAGTACTTC	TRBV7-2	TRBJ2-7	TRBD1	-
CASSQDRDTYNEQFF	TGCGCCAGCAGCCAAGATAGGGACACCTACAATGAGCAGTTCTTC	TRBV4-3	TRBJ2-1	-	-
CASGVSYEQYF	TGTGCCAGCGGGGTTTCCTACGAGCAGTACTTC	TRBV6-5	TRBJ2-7	-	-
CANWLTGELFF	TGTGCCAACTGGCTTACCGGGGAGCTGTTTTTT	TRBV7-6	TRBJ2-2	-	-
CASSEEQNQPQHF	TGTGCCAGCAGCGAGGAACAAAATCAGCCCCAGCATTTT	TRBV7-9	TRBJ1-5	-	-
CASSQVGPGGYEQYF	TGCGCCAGCAGCCAAGTAGGTCCAGGGGGCTACGAGCAGTACTTC	TRBV4-1	TRBJ2-7	TRBD1	-
CASSLSWGRSSYEQYF	TGTGCCAGCAGTTTATCTTGGGGCCGAAGCTCCTACGAGCAGTACTTC	TRBV27	TRBJ2-7	-	-
CASSMGQGYEQYF	TGTGCCAGTAGTATGGGCCAGGGCTACGAGCAGTACTTC	TRBV19	TRBJ2-7	-	-
CASSLDRGHNEQYF	TGTGCCAGCAGCTTAGACAGGGGGCACAACGAGCAGTACTTC	TRBV7-3	TRBJ2-7	TRBD1	-
CSAHRGDGYTF	TGCAGTGCTCACAGGGGGGATGGCTACACCTTC	TRBV20-1	TRBJ1-2	TRBD1	-
CAKGPRDSPYEQYF	TGTGCCAAAGGGCCCCGAGACAGCCCCTACGAGCAGTACTTC	TRBV2	TRBJ2-7	-	-